This passage covers 30 T cell receptor beta chains from one sample sequenced in a study of Ad26.COV2.S vaccination and SARS-CoV-2 variants. TCRdb's table, derived via immunoSEQ multiplex PCR, lists solely in-frame clones and lacks some. The table records around 450,000 clones, roughly nine tenths of them present only once. The sample's treatment: roughly 20 received Ad26.COV2.S at low or high dose, single or two shots; about 5 received placebo; per-sample allocation not given. Sample collection was performed on day 63 after the first vaccine or placebo injection. The sequenced sample was peripheral blood, obtained in a trial of Ad26.COV2.S vaccine versus placebo. Every receptor here comes from a person between 18 and 59 years old who received the Ad26.COV2.S COVID-19 vaccine or a placebo.

This clone was seen a handful of times. V usage is TRBV5-1 and J usage is TRBJ2-5; perhaps D is TRBD1 or TRBD2 (6 bases each). V was trimmed by 0 bases and J by 7 bases, leaving 16 bases between them. Germline V gives CDR1 SGHRS, CDR2 YFSETQ. CDR3 length equals 15 residues. The CDR3 protein is CASSLAGTGAGTQYF. CDR3 sequence (DNA): TGCGCCAGCAGCTTGGCGGGAACGGGGGCGGGGACCCAGTACTTC.

The J gene is TRBJ1-2, the V gene TRBV27; D is ambiguous. This CDR3 contains 13 residues. Looked up from germline, CDR1 is MNHEY and CDR2 is SMNVEV (reference sequence). Trimming stripped 5 bases from V and 7 bases from J, with 14 bases between. The CDR3 bases are TGTGCCAGCAGTGCATACACCCTCGGTGGCTACACCTTC. It encodes CASSAYTLGGYTF.

This clone occurred a few times. This chain joins TRBV5-8 and TRBJ2-3; the match to TRBD2 covers 8 bases. With V trimmed by 6 bases and J by 0 bases, 9 bases remained unmatched. Germline lookup yields CDR1 SGHTS and CDR2 YDEGEE. The CDR3 extends over 16 amino acids. DNA for the CDR3: TGTGCCAGCACCCATCTTAGCGGGGTTAGCACAGATACGCAGTATTTT. Translation: CASTHLSGVSTDTQYF.

V gene TRBV7-2 combines with J gene TRBJ1-5, with D maybe TRBD1 (6 bases). This CDR3 comprises 16 residues. The V end was cut by 1 base, the J end by 0 bases, with 10 bases between. CDR1 is SGHTA and CDR2 is FQGNSA in the germline V gene. The CDR3: CASSLVGGLSNQPQHF. Here the CDR3 DNA reads TGTGCCAGCAGCTTAGTTGGGGGGCTTAGCAATCAGCCCCAGCATTTT.

CDR3 nucleotide sequence: TGTGCCAGCAGCCAAGAGCAGAAGAGCTCCTACGAGCAGTACTTC. Residues: CASSQEQKSSYEQYF. V and J are TRBV4-2 and TRBJ2-7; unclear D gene. Germline CDR1 reads LGHNA; CDR2 reads YNFKEQ. This CDR3 region has 15 residues. Trimming cost V 0 bases and J 0 bases, with 9 bases left between them.

This clone was observed a single time. This rearrangement joins TRBV19 to TRBJ2-2; 7 nucleotides match TRBD1. The CDR3 runs to 14 residues. CDR1 and CDR2 (germline): LNHDA, SQIVND (reference sequence). Germline trimming cut 10 bases from V and 1 base from J; bases unmatched to any gene: 6. The CDR3 reads CAISRDRNTGELFF. Here the CDR3 DNA reads TGTGCCATAAGCCGGGACAGGAACACCGGGGAGCTGTTTTTT.

This chain links TRBV4-3 with TRBJ1-2; 7 bases align to TRBD1. The CDR3 covers 15 residues. From germline, CDR1 is LGHNA and CDR2 YSLEER. Germline trimming cut 3 bases from V and 4 bases from J; bases unmatched to any gene: 8. The CDR3 DNA is TGCGCCAGCAGCCAGGTCCGGGACAGCAGCTATGGCTACACCTTC. The encoded protein is CASSQVRDSSYGYTF.

The chain is built from TRBV13 and TRBJ1-6, with D perhaps matching TRBD1 (6 bases). Germline assignment: CDR1 PRHDT and CDR2 FYEKMQ (reference sequence). V was pared by 5 bases and J by 3 bases, with 11 bases between. The CDR3 runs to 15 residues. This chain's CDR3 is CASSVGHYYNSPLHF. DNA for the CDR3: TGTGCCAGCAGCGTGGGACATTACTATAATTCACCCCTCCACTTT.

The chain employs TRBV15 and TRBJ2-2; the D gene is possibly TRBD1 (6 bases). CDR3 size: 15 residues. The germline V and J ends were trimmed by 0 bases and 6 bases, with 11 bases remaining between them. From germline, CDR1 is LNHNV and CDR2 YYDKDF (reference sequence). CDR3 protein: CATSRDEAGAGELFF. CDR3 nucleotides: TGTGCCACCAGCAGAGATGAAGCAGGGGCCGGGGAGCTGTTTTTT.

This clone was detected only a few times. The chain has TRBV30 and TRBJ2-6; the match to TRBD1 covers 8 bases. The CDR3 is 15 amino acids. Trimming took 6 bases from V and 1 from J; bases not matched to a gene: 5. Per the germline V gene, CDR1 is GTSNPN and CDR2 is SVGIG (reference sequence). The CDR3 coding sequence is TGTGCCTGCTCAGGGGGCGCGTCTGGGGCCAACGTCCTGACTTTC. It encodes CACSGGASGANVLTF.

This chain joins TRBV18 and TRBJ1-1; TRBD1 matches 7 bases. CDR3 size: 14 residues. V was clipped by 3 bases and J by 5 bases; unmatched bases: 6. Germline CDR1 reads KGHSH; CDR2 reads LQKENI. This CDR3 is CASSPRQGTTEAFF. The CDR3 region has the DNA TGTGCCAGCTCACCGAGACAGGGTACGACTGAAGCTTTCTTT.

The rearrangement joins TRBV9 to TRBJ2-3; 9 bases are shared with TRBD2. The CDR3 totals 15 residues. J lost 6 bases, V lost 3 bases, and 8 bases had no gene match. CDR1 and CDR2 (germline): SGDLS, YYNGEE. The DNA for the CDR3 is TGTGCCAGCAGCGGTAGCGGGGGCGTTTGGGATACGCAGTATTTT. Its translation is CASSGSGGVWDTQYF. The variable domain in full, completed from reference TRBV9 and TRBJ2-3, reads DSGVTQTPKHLITATGQRVTLRCSPRSGDLSVYWYQQSLDQGLQFLIQYYNGEERAKGNILERFSAQQFPDLHSELNLSSLELGDSALYFCASSGSGGVWDTQYFGPGTRLTVL.

This clone was recorded a few times. The chain is built from TRBV19 and TRBJ1-1; tentatively, D is TRBD1 (5 bases). This CDR3 spans 14 amino acids. Between the trimmed V and J ends, which lost 6 bases and 7 bases, there was a span of 18 bases. Germline V gene sequence: CDR1 LNHDA, CDR2 SQIVND (reference sequence). This CDR3 is CASRPARQRSEAFF. Written as DNA, the CDR3 is TGTGCCAGTAGACCCGCTCGACAGCGAAGTGAAGCTTTCTTT.

The chain links TRBV6-5 to TRBJ2-7, with D unresolved. Deletions cut 0 bases from V and 7 bases from J, with 10 bases between. Germline V gene sequence: CDR1 MNHEY, CDR2 SVGAGI. The CDR3 has 13 amino acids. CDR3: CASSYSEGGEQYV. The CDR3 bases are TGTGCCAGCAGTTACTCCGAAGGTGGGGAGCAGTACGTC.

The rearrangement joins TRBV11-1 to TRBJ2-1; D is perhaps TRBD1 or TRBD2 (5 bases each). Germline assignment: CDR1 SGHAT and CDR2 FQDESV (reference sequence). V lost 6 bases to trimming and J lost 4 bases, with 19 bases between them. The CDR3 contains 16 residues. Here the CDR3 reads CASSPPIRGEYNEQFF. CDR3 nucleotide sequence: TGTGCCAGCAGTCCCCCCATCAGAGGGGAATACAATGAGCAGTTCTTC. The variable domain in full, with the rest retrieved from reference TRBV11-1 and TRBJ2-1, is EAEVAQSPRYKITEKSQAVAFWCDPISGHATLYWYRQILGQGPELLVQFQDESVVDDSQLPKDRFSAERLKGVDSTLKIQPAELGDSAMYLCASSPPIRGEYNEQFFGPGTRLTVL.

As for this clone: Other DNA sequences from this sample encode an identical CDR3 as well. This chain joins TRBV3-1 (or the pseudogene TRBV3-2) and TRBJ1-2, with D hard to call. V dropped 1 base and J dropped 3 bases, with 6 bases sitting between them. Germline CDR1 and CDR2: LGHDT and YNNKEL (reference sequence). CDR3 length: 13 amino acids. Here the CDR3 DNA reads TGTGCCAGCAGCCAAGGTTGGGACTATGGCTACACCTTC. This translates into CASSQGWDYGYTF.

The CDR3 sequence is CAWSARGRTNEKLFF. In DNA form, the CDR3 reads TGTGCCTGGAGCGCTCGGGGTAGGACTAATGAAAAACTGTTTTTT. The chain has TRBV30 and TRBJ1-4; D unclear. Germline V gives CDR1 GTSNPN, CDR2 SVGIG (reference sequence). CDR3 length equals 15 residues. Trimming left V 3 bases short and J 2 bases short, with 13 bases between. The whole variable domain, filled in from reference TRBV30 and TRBJ1-4, reads SQTIHQWPATLVQPVGSPLSLECTVEGTSNPNLYWYRQAAGRGLQLLFYSVGIGQISSEVPQNLSASRPQDRQFILSSKKLLLSDSGFYLCAWSARGRTNEKLFFGSGTQLSVL.

The chain couples TRBV3-1 (or the pseudogene TRBV3-2) to TRBJ1-1; D gene uncertain. This CDR3 is built from 13 residues. Per the germline V gene, CDR1 is LGHDT and CDR2 is YNNKEL (reference sequence). Deletions cut 0 bases from V and 8 bases from J, with 10 bases between. The DNA of the CDR3 is TGTGCCAGCAGCCAAGATAGGACTGCAGAAGCTTTCTTT. Protein: CASSQDRTAEAFF.

The rearrangement joins TRBV19 to TRBJ2-1, with 7 bases that match TRBD1. Germline V gene data show CDR1 as LNHDA and CDR2 as SQIVND (reference sequence). The junction had 5 bases not matched to a gene; V was cut back by 4 bases and J by 8 bases. The CDR3 extends over 13 amino acids. The CDR3 DNA reads as TGTGCCAGTAGTAACCGACAGGGACATGAGCAGTTCTTC. Its translation: CASSNRQGHEQFF.

The chain recombines TRBV18 with TRBJ2-5; the D is unclear. CDR3 length: 12 residues. Germline assignment: CDR1 KGHSH and CDR2 LQKENI. V dropped 5 bases and J dropped 5 bases, with 9 bases sitting between them. CDR3 sequence (DNA): TGTGCCAGCTCAGGGGTTTCGGAGACCCAGTACTTC. Translation: CASSGVSETQYF.

The chain recombines TRBV10-3 with TRBJ2-1; TRBD2 matches 10 bases. V dropped 5 bases and J dropped 10; count of bases not matched to a gene: 14. Germline loops: CDR1 ENHRY, CDR2 SYGVKD. The CDR3 is 16 residues long. CDR3 coding DNA: TGTGCCATCAGTCGAGTCGGGCTAGCGGGAGTTGACGAGCAGTTCTTC. Its translation is CAISRVGLAGVDEQFF.

V usage is TRBV30 and J usage is TRBJ2-5; tentatively, D is TRBD1 or TRBD2 (5 bases each). CDR1 is GTSNPN and CDR2 is SVGIG in the germline V gene (reference sequence). V was trimmed by 8 bases and J by 5 bases, leaving 12 bases between them. The CDR3 is 11 residues long. In DNA, the CDR3 is TGTGCCACGGGGCAAACGGAGACCCAGTACTTC. Residues: CATGQTETQYF.

CDR3: CASSTTSGYSNQPQHF. In DNA, the CDR3 is TGTGCCAGTAGTACTACCTCTGGATATAGCAATCAGCCCCAGCATTTT. The chain employs TRBV19 and TRBJ1-5; D call uncertain. The CDR3 covers 16 residues. Germline CDR1 reads LNHDA; CDR2 reads SQIVND (reference sequence). Trimming pared 4 bases from V and 0 bases from J, leaving 13 bases between.

The chain recombines TRBV19 with TRBJ1-5; maybe TRBD1 (5 bases). V was trimmed by 5 bases and J by 6 bases, leaving 20 bases between them. CDR1 and CDR2 (germline): LNHDA, SQIVND (reference sequence). The CDR3 covers 16 residues. Here the CDR3 reads CASSPPDPWGGQPQHF. In nucleotides, the CDR3 is TGTGCCAGTAGTCCACCGGACCCTTGGGGCGGTCAGCCCCAGCATTTT.

The sample holds one count of this clone. This chain joins TRBV4-1 and TRBJ2-1; a possible D gene is TRBD2 (5 bases). Trimming left V 0 bases short and J 10 bases short, with 13 bases between. The CDR3 covers 14 residues. The germline V gene has CDR1 MGHRA and CDR2 YSYEKL. In DNA, the CDR3 is TGCGCCAGCAGCCAAGAGGGCTTTCGGGGAGAGCAGTTCTTC. Its translation is CASSQEGFRGEQFF.

This chain joins TRBV7-3 and TRBJ2-1; perhaps TRBD2 as D (6 bases). Trimming removed 5 bases from V and 4 bases from J, with 15 bases in between. CDR3 length: 15 amino acids. CDR1 SGHTA and CDR2 FQGTGA come from the germline V gene. The CDR3 region has the DNA TGTGCCAGCAGCCCTAATCGGGACTTATACAATGAGCAGTTCTTC. As protein: CASSPNRDLYNEQFF.

This chain links TRBV3-1 (or the pseudogene TRBV3-2) with TRBJ2-3; 11 bases match TRBD2. V lost 6 bases to trimming and J lost 5 bases; unmatched junction nucleotides: 7. The CDR3 is made up of 15 amino acids. CDR1 and CDR2 from the germline V gene are LGHDT and YNNKEL (reference sequence). In DNA form, the CDR3 reads TGTGCCAGCAGGCGTACCGGGACTAGCGGAGATACGCAGTATTTT. Its protein is CASRRTGTSGDTQYF.

As to this clone: Other DNA variants within this sample encode the same CDR3. The V call is TRBV2, the J call TRBJ2-5; no clear D gene. Germline loops: CDR1 SNHLY, CDR2 FYNNEI. CDR3 length equals 10 residues. Between the trimmed V and J ends, which lost 6 bases and 1 base, there was a span of 0 bases. CDR3 amino acids: CASSQETQYF. CDR3 DNA sequence: TGTGCCAGCAGCCAAGAGACCCAGTACTTC.

The chain employs TRBV7-2 and TRBJ1-4; D is unresolved. The V end lost 1 base, the J end lost 8 bases, and 11 bases lay between the germline ends. This CDR3 comprises 14 residues. In germline, CDR1 is SGHTA, CDR2 FQGNSA. CDR3 sequence reads: CASSLELEQEKLFF. In DNA, the CDR3 is TGTGCCAGCAGCTTAGAACTCGAGCAGGAAAAACTGTTTTTT.

The V call is TRBV19, the J call TRBJ1-2; 12 bases match TRBD1. The CDR3 length is 18 residues. The trim removed 6 bases at V and 5 bases at J, leaving 16 bases unmatched. Germline values: CDR1 LNHDA, CDR2 SQIVND (reference sequence). The CDR3 is CASRPYRGQGARWYGYTF. As DNA, the CDR3 is TGTGCCAGTAGGCCTTATCGGGGACAGGGGGCGCGATGGTATGGCTACACCTTC.